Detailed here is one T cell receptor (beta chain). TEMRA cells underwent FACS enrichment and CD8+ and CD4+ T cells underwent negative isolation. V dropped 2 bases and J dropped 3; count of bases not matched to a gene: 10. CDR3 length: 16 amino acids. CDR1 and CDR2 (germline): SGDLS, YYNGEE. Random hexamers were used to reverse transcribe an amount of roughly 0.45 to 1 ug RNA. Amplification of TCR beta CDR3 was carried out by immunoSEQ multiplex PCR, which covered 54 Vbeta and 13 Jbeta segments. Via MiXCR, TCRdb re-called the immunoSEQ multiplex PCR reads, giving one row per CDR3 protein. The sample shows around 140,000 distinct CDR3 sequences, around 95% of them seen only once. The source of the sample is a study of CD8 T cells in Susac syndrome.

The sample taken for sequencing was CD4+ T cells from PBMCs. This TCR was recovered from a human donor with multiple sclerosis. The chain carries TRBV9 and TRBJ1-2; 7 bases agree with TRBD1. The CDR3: CASSVGPVTGDYGYTF. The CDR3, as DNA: TGTGCCAGCAGCGTCGGGCCCGTAACAGGGGACTATGGCTACACCTTC.